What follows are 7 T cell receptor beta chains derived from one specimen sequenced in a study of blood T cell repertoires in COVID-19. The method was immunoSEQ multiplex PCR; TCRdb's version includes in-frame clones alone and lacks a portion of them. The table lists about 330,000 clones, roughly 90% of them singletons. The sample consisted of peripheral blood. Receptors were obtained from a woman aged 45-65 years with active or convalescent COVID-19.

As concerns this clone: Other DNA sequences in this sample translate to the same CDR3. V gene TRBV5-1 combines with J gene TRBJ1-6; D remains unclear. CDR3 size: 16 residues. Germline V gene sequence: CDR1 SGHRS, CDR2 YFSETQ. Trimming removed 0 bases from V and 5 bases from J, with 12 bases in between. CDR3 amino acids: CASSLGPGGNNSPLHF. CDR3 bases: TGCGCCAGCAGCTTGGGACCCGGCGGAAATAATTCACCCCTCCACTTT.

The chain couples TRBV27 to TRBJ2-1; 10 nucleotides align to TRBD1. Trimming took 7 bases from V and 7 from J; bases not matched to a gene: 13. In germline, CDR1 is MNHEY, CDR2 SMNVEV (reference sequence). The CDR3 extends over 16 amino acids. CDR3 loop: CASKQGPGTGENEQFF. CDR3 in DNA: TGTGCCAGCAAACAGGGACCCGGGACAGGGGAAAATGAGCAGTTCTTC.

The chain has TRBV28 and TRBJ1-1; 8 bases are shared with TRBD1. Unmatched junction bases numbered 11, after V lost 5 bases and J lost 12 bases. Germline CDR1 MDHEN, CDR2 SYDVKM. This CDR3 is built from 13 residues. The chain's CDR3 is CASSRLQGAATFF. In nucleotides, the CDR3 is TGTGCCAGCAGTCGTCTTCAGGGGGCAGCGACTTTCTTT. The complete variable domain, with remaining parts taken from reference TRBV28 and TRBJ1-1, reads DVKVTQSSRYLVKRTGEKVFLECVQDMDHENMFWYRQDPGLGLRLIYFSYDVKMKEKGDIPEGYSVSREKKERFSLILESASTNQTSMYLCASSRLQGAATFFGQGTRLTVV.

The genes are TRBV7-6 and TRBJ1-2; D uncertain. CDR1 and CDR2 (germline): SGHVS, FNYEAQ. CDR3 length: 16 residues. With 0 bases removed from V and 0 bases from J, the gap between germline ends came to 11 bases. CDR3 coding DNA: TGTGCCAGCAGCTTAGCGTCCGCGGCAGCTAACTATGGCTACACCTTC. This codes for CASSLASAAANYGYTF. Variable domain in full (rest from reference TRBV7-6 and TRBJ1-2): GAGVSQSPRYKVTKRGQDVALRCDPISGHVSLYWYRQALGQGPEFLTYFNYEAQQDKSGLPNDRFSAERPEGSISTLTIQRTEQRDSAMYRCASSLASAAANYGYTFGSGTRLTVV.

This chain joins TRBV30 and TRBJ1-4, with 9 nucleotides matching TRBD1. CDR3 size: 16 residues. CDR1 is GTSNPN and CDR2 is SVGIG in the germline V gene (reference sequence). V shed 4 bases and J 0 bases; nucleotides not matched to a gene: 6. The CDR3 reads CAWNGQGKATNEKLFF. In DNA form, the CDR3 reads TGTGCCTGGAATGGACAGGGGAAGGCAACTAATGAAAAACTGTTTTTT.

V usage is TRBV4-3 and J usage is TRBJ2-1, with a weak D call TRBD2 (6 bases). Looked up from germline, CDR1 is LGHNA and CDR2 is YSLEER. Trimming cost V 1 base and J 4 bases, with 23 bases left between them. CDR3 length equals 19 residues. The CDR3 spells CASSQAPTPGGERYNEQFF. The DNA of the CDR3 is TGCGCCAGCAGCCAAGCACCAACCCCTGGCGGGGAGAGGTACAATGAGCAGTTCTTC.

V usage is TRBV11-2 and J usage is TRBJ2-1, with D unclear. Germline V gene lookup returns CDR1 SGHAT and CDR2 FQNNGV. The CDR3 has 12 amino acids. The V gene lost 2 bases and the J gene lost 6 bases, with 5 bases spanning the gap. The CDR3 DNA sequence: TGTGCCAGCAGCTTAAACGGCAATGAGCAGTTCTTC. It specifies CASSLNGNEQFF.